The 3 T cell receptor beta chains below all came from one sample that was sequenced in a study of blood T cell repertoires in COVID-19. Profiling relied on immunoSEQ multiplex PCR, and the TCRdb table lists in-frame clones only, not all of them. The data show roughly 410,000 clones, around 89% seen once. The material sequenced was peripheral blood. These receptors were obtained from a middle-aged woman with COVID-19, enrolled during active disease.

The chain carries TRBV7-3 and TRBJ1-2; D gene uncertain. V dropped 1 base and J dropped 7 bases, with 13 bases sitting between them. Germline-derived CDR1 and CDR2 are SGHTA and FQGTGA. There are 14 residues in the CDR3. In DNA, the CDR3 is TGTGCCAGCAGCTTAAGTCCGGGTCGCATTGGCTACACCTTC. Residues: CASSLSPGRIGYTF.

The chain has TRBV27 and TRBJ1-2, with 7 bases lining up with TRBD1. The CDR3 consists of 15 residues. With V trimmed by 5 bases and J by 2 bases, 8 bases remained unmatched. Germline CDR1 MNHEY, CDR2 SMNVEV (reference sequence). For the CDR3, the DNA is TGTGCCAGCAGTCTGGACAGGAAGGGAAACTATGGCTACACCTTC. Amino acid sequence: CASSLDRKGNYGYTF.

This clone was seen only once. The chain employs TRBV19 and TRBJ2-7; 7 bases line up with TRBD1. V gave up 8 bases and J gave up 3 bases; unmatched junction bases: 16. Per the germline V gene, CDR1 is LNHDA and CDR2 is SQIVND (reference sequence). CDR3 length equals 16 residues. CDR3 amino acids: CASHRTSGTEVYEQYF. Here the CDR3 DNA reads TGTGCCAGTCACCGAACCTCCGGGACAGAAGTCTACGAGCAGTACTTC. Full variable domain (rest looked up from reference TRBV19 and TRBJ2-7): DGGITQSPKYLFRKEGQNVTLSCEQNLNHDAMYWYRQDPGQGLRLIYYSQIVNDFQKGDIAEGYSVSREKKESFPLTVTSAQKNPTAFYLCASHRTSGTEVYEQYFGPGTRLTVT.